The 16 T cell receptor beta chains below all came from one sample that was sequenced in a study of OX40 agonist ivuxolimab in advanced cancers. Repertoires were generated with immunoSEQ multiplex PCR, while TCRdb's copy carries only in-frame clones and drops some. The table includes fewer than 70,000 clones, around nine tenths detected once. The specimen was CD4+ or CD8+ T cells sorted from blood, collected in a trial of the OX40 agonist ivuxolimab. The receptors originated from an adult with an advanced solid tumor such as melanoma, head and neck, liver or kidney cancer.

This sequence joins TRBV5-1 and TRBJ2-4, with 7 bases aligning to TRBD1. This CDR3 contains 14 residues. Germline V CDR1 and CDR2: SGHRS, YFSETQ. The junction had 8 bases not matched to a gene; V was cut back by 4 bases and J by 7 bases. The CDR3 sequence is CASSHRGPLNIQYF. The DNA for the CDR3 is TGCGCCAGCAGCCACAGGGGTCCCCTCAACATTCAGTACTTC.

The chain carries TRBV10-2 and TRBJ1-2, with D possibly TRBD1 on 6 matching bases. The CDR3 contains 13 residues. V was cut by 0 bases and J by 8 bases, with 10 bases left in between. CDR1 WSHSY and CDR2 SAAADI come from the germline V gene. The CDR3 region is CASSESYRDGYTF. For the CDR3, the DNA is TGCGCCAGCAGTGAGTCCTACAGGGACGGCTACACCTTC.

J is TRBJ2-3 and V is TRBV6-6, with 8 bases identical to TRBD2. V shed 5 bases, J shed 4 bases, and the junction held 8 bases outside the gene matches. The CDR3 contains 15 residues. Germline-derived CDR1 and CDR2 are MNHNY and SVGAGI (reference sequence). The CDR3 DNA reads as TGTGCCAGCAGTGGTCGGGAGGGCCATTCAGATACGCAGTATTTT. As protein: CASSGREGHSDTQYF.

This chain connects TRBV6-6 to TRBJ2-4; perhaps TRBD2 as D (6 bases). CDR3 size: 14 residues. Trimming removed 7 bases at V and 0 bases at J, with 10 bases between. Germline CDR1 is MNHNY and CDR2 is SVGAGI (reference sequence). CDR3 protein: CASTGGLAKNIQYF. The CDR3 coding sequence is TGTGCCAGCACCGGGGGACTAGCCAAAAACATTCAGTACTTC.

This rearrangement joins TRBV4-1 to TRBJ2-7; the match to TRBD2 covers 12 bases. The CDR3 is made up of 17 amino acids. Trimming took 3 bases from V and 0 from J; bases not matched to a gene: 6. The germline gives CDR1 MGHRA, CDR2 YSYEKL. Here the CDR3 DNA reads TGCGCCAGCAGCCAGCAAACTAGCGGGAGGAGCTCCTACGAGCAGTACTTC. Protein sequence: CASSQQTSGRSSYEQYF.

The rearrangement uses TRBV28 and TRBJ2-3; no clear D gene. Germline CDR1 reads MDHEN; CDR2 reads SYDVKM. Trimming took 1 base from V and 7 from J, leaving 6 bases between them. CDR3 length: 12 amino acids. CDR3 sequence: CASSLFFNTQYF. CDR3 in DNA: TGTGCCAGCAGTTTATTTTTCAATACGCAGTATTTT.

The chain links TRBV4-2 to TRBJ1-1; no definite D call. This CDR3 comprises 14 residues. Germline values: CDR1 LGHNA, CDR2 YNFKEQ. Trimming removed 0 bases from V and 1 base from J, with 6 bases in between. The CDR3 here is CASSQERKNTEAFF. In nucleotides, the CDR3 is TGTGCCAGCAGCCAAGAAAGGAAGAACACTGAAGCTTTCTTT.

This clone showed up just once. This chain connects TRBV27 to TRBJ1-2; the D is unclear. CDR1 is MNHEY and CDR2 is SMNVEV in the germline V gene (reference sequence). This CDR3 has 12 amino acids. V was cut by 4 bases and J by 8 bases, with 11 bases left in between. Here the CDR3 DNA reads TGTGCCAGCAGTTCCAACGGAGGGGGCTACACCTTC. It yields the protein CASSSNGGGYTF.

The chain links TRBV19 to TRBJ1-5; TRBD1 aligns across 9 bases. V shed 7 bases and J 2 bases; nucleotides not matched to a gene: 9. The CDR3 is made up of 16 amino acids. Germline V gives CDR1 LNHDA, CDR2 SQIVND (reference sequence). The CDR3 DNA sequence: TGTGCCAGTACCCCCGGGGACAGGGTGCGCAATCAGCCCCAGCATTTT. Translated, it gives CASTPGDRVRNQPQHF. The whole variable domain, remainder taken from reference TRBV19 and TRBJ1-5, is DGGITQSPKYLFRKEGQNVTLSCEQNLNHDAMYWYRQDPGQGLRLIYYSQIVNDFQKGDIAEGYSVSREKKESFPLTVTSAQKNPTAFYLCASTPGDRVRNQPQHFGDGTRLSIL.

This chain connects TRBV19 to TRBJ2-1; 8 bases match TRBD1. The CDR3 loop spans 16 amino acids. Germline V gene data show CDR1 as LNHDA and CDR2 as SQIVND (reference sequence). Losses at the gene ends were 6 bases for V and 3 bases for J; bases not matched to a gene: 10. The CDR3 loop is CASRPRGQGHYNEQFF. Written as DNA, the CDR3 is TGTGCCAGTAGACCTCGAGGACAGGGACACTACAATGAGCAGTTCTTC.

A remark on this clone: Relative to the germline gene, one junction end is altered; a read error may explain this. The chain carries TRBV5-1 and TRBJ2-7; no clear D. The CDR3 consists of 13 residues. CDR1 is SGHRS and CDR2 is YFSETQ in the germline V gene. In DNA form, the CDR3 reads TGCGCCAGCAGCTTGGACCTCCCCGACAATGGATGGTTC. Protein product: CASSLDLPDNGWF.

The rearrangement joins TRBV10-3 to TRBJ2-1, with TRBD2 matching over 14 bases. This CDR3 contains 14 residues. Looked up from germline, CDR1 is ENHRY and CDR2 is SYGVKD. Unmatched junction bases numbered 5, after V lost 6 bases and J lost 10 bases. The CDR3: CAIRVGLAGVEQFF. CDR3 in DNA: TGTGCCATCAGGGTGGGACTAGCGGGAGTCGAGCAGTTCTTC.

The chain recombines TRBV12-1 with TRBJ1-3. TRBV12-1 is labeled a pseudogene. The CDR3 is made up of 16 amino acids. The CDR3 spells CASSFEKFLSGNTIYF. In DNA form, the CDR3 reads TGTGCCAGCAGCTTTGAGAAGTTCCTCTCTGGAAACACCATATATTTT.

The chain combines TRBV19 with TRBJ2-7, with D possibly being TRBD1 (6 bases). In germline, CDR1 is LNHDA, CDR2 SQIVND (reference sequence). Trimming stripped 1 base from V and 4 bases from J, with 14 bases between. CDR3 length equals 15 residues. CDR3 sequence: CASSIATGQSYEQYF. Here the CDR3 DNA reads TGTGCCAGTAGTATAGCAACAGGGCAATCTTACGAGCAGTACTTC. Using reference TRBV19 and TRBJ2-7 for the parts outside the CDR3, the full variable domain is DGGITQSPKYLFRKEGQNVTLSCEQNLNHDAMYWYRQDPGQGLRLIYYSQIVNDFQKGDIAEGYSVSREKKESFPLTVTSAQKNPTAFYLCASSIATGQSYEQYFGPGTRLTVT.

Details on this clone: This CDR3 fails to terminate in the conserved phenylalanine or tryptophan, so it likely reflects a read error. This chain links TRBV6-1 with TRBJ2-7; 9 bases map to TRBD2. Looked up from germline, CDR1 is MNHNS and CDR2 is SASEGT. Trimming cost V 6 bases and J 3 bases; bases outside gene matches: 6. The CDR3 has 14 amino acids. The CDR3: CASRDVAGDYEQYS. CDR3 sequence (DNA): TGTGCCAGCAGAGACGTAGCGGGAGACTACGAGCAGTACTCC.

The chain couples TRBV19 to TRBJ1-5; TRBD1 might be the D (6 bases). CDR1 and CDR2 (germline): LNHDA, SQIVND (reference sequence). CDR3 length: 15 amino acids. The V and J ends lost 2 bases and 3 bases respectively, with 11 bases between them. CDR3 nucleotide sequence: TGTGCCAGTAGTATAAAGGACAGTATCAATCAGCCCCAGCATTTT. It is translated as CASSIKDSINQPQHF. Full variable domain (outside the CDR3, taken from reference TRBV19 and TRBJ1-5): DGGITQSPKYLFRKEGQNVTLSCEQNLNHDAMYWYRQDPGQGLRLIYYSQIVNDFQKGDIAEGYSVSREKKESFPLTVTSAQKNPTAFYLCASSIKDSINQPQHFGDGTRLSIL.